This T cell receptor beta chain appears in the sequencing data of a study of blood T cells in healthy people across ages. Study-wide results and caveats: Unknown CMV status may confound age-related changes in expanded clones.

It was with a sample-barcoded 5' primer and a J-beta primer mix that a second PCR of roughly 7 to 12 cycles was run. TCRdb re-analysed the 5' RACE reads in MiXCR, keeping a single row per CDR3 protein. The sample has just under 550,000 distinct CDR3 sequences, around 24% seen once. Trimming shortened V by 2 bases and J by 8 bases, and 9 bases separated the two germline ends. The CDR3 has 12 amino acids. Germline V gene sequence: CDR1 MDHEN, CDR2 SYDVKM. In its sample, this clonotype was seen a few times. Its specificity is unknown. Separately, the same data were catalogued under a study of T cells of mothers and their children.

This rearrangement joins TRBV28 to TRBJ1-2; D not resolved. Sequences were obtained from blood. The source of this sequence is a boy aged 5-17 years in good health. Here the CDR3 reads CASSLAYSGYTF. CDR3 DNA: TGTGCCAGCAGTTTAGCCTACTCCGGCTACACCTTC.